The source of this TCR beta chain is a study of cytotoxic CD8 clonotypes in ibrutinib-treated CLL. The protocol was immunoSEQ multiplex PCR, while the TCRdb copy is restricted to in-frame clones and leaves out a portion. The sample includes about 69,000 clones, 75% to 85% of them seen just once. The CDR3 contains 15 residues. Trimming cost V 1 base and J 0 bases, with 7 bases left between them. Germline CDR1 reads SGDLS; CDR2 reads YYNGEE. The chain carries TRBV9 and TRBJ2-2; D is unresolved. The sequencing here drew on PBMCs, taken at disease progression, from a patient treated with ibrutinib. This receptor was obtained from a human donor with chronic lymphocytic leukemia. The CDR3 region is CASSVWRANTGELFF. As DNA, the CDR3 is TGTGCCAGCAGCGTATGGAGAGCGAACACCGGGGAGCTGTTTTTT.